This TCR beta chain is drawn from a study of T cell responses to AZD1222 COVID-19 vaccine. Profiled with immunoSEQ multiplex PCR; TCRdb holds only in-frame clones, not every one. The sample has nearly 110,000 clones, approximately 90% seen once. This CDR3 region has 15 residues. The germline V gene encodes CDR1 SGHRS and CDR2 YFSETQ. Trimming removed 0 bases from V and 0 bases from J, with 9 bases in between. This sequence was found in an adult in good health. The chain couples TRBV5-1 to TRBJ1-1; possible D gene TRBD1, 5 bases. The sequencing here drew on peripheral blood, taken on day 0 of AZD1222 vaccination. Here the CDR3 reads CASSLGAGMNTEAFF. CDR3 coding DNA: TGCGCCAGCAGCTTGGGGGCAGGGATGAACACTGAAGCTTTCTTT.